The 22 T cell receptor beta chains below were found in one sample sequenced in a study of CD8 T cells in ankylosing spondylitis. One entry per CDR3 protein results from TCRdb running MiXCR on the 5' RACE reads. Of 35,000 to 50,000 distinct CDR3 sequences listed, about 11% are singletons. The sample consisted of blood, either unsorted or a sorted T cell fraction (not recorded which). These receptors were collected from a male donor with ankylosing spondylitis or in good health (not recorded which).

There are many counts of this clonotype. The chain employs TRBV5-1 and TRBJ2-7; D gene unclear. V lost 7 bases and J lost 2, with 16 bases in between. The CDR3 is made up of 14 amino acids. Germline lookup yields CDR1 SGHRS and CDR2 YFSETQ. The CDR3 loop reads CASRRDHRTYEQYF. DNA for the CDR3: TGCGCCAGCCGAAGGGATCATAGAACCTACGAGCAGTACTTC.

Many counts were recorded for this clonotype. The chain links TRBV19 to TRBJ2-3; D may correspond to TRBD1 or TRBD2 (5 bases each). Trimming removed 6 bases at V and 2 bases at J, with 18 bases between. The CDR3 loop spans 16 amino acids. Germline CDR1 is LNHDA and CDR2 is SQIVND (reference sequence). CDR3 in amino acids: CASSAFRDRYTDTQYF. The CDR3 nucleotides read TGTGCCAGTAGCGCGTTCCGGGACCGATACACAGATACGCAGTATTTT.

V usage is TRBV18 and J usage is TRBJ1-2; 8 nucleotides agree with TRBD1. Germline-derived CDR1 and CDR2 are KGHSH and LQKENI. The CDR3 extends over 15 amino acids. The trim removed 3 bases at V and 3 bases at J, leaving 6 bases unmatched. The CDR3 sequence: CASSPSGQEYYGYTF. The CDR3 DNA reads as TGTGCCAGCTCACCTTCGGGACAGGAGTACTATGGCTACACCTTC.

This clonotype was counted between two and nine times. Here the CDR3 DNA reads TGCGCCAGCAGGCCTAGCGGGGGTGTCGATGAGCAGTTCTTC. Translating it yields CASRPSGGVDEQFF. This chain links TRBV5-1 with TRBJ2-1, with TRBD2 matching 10 bases. Germline V lookup: CDR1 SGHRS, CDR2 YFSETQ. V lost 5 bases to trimming and J lost 8 bases; unmatched junction nucleotides: 7. The CDR3 runs 14 residues.

There are a few counts of this clonotype. The chain joins TRBV5-1 to TRBJ1-4; TRBD1 is a possible D gene (5 bases). This CDR3 is 15 amino acids long. From germline, CDR1 is SGHRS and CDR2 YFSETQ. The V end was cut by 1 base, the J end by 8 bases, with 15 bases between. The chain's CDR3 is CASSLLPGPREKLFF. The DNA of the CDR3 is TGCGCCAGCAGCTTGTTGCCGGGACCTCGGGAAAAACTGTTTTTT. The full variable domain, with the rest looked up from reference TRBV5-1 and TRBJ1-4, is KAGVTQTPRYLIKTRGQQVTLSCSPISGHRSVSWYQQTPGQGLQFLFEYFSETQRNKGNFPGRFSGRQFSNSRSEMNVSTLELGDSALYLCASSLLPGPREKLFFGSGTQLSVL.

By share, this clonotype ranks as medium-sized. The chain links TRBV12-3 or TRBV12-4 to TRBJ1-1; tentative D call: TRBD1 (5 bases). The CDR3 sequence is 13 residues long. V lost 3 bases to trimming and J lost 4 bases, with 9 bases between them. CDR3 nucleotides: TGTGCCAGCAGTTTTCAGGGTGGCACTGAAGCTTTCTTT. Translating it yields CASSFQGGTEAFF.

This clonotype appeared many times. V gene TRBV16 combines with J gene TRBJ1-1; no firm D call. The CDR3 length is 15 residues. Germline CDR1 is KGHSY and CDR2 is FQNENV. Trimming took 2 bases from V and 6 from J, leaving 16 bases between them. CDR3: CASSQRSGGRAEAFF. CDR3 DNA sequence: TGTGCCAGCAGCCAACGATCAGGCGGGCGCGCTGAAGCTTTCTTT.

This rearrangement joins TRBV12-3 or TRBV12-4 to TRBJ2-2; D is unclear. This CDR3 spans 14 amino acids. The germline V and J ends were trimmed by 6 bases and 3 bases, with 11 bases remaining between them. The CDR3 protein is CASSLSVYTGELFF. CDR3 in DNA: TGTGCCAGCAGCCTATCAGTTTACACCGGGGAGCTGTTTTTT.

This clonotype was seen repeatedly, ten times or more. This sequence joins TRBV29-1 and TRBJ2-7; 7 nucleotides line up with TRBD1. V shed 7 bases, J shed 3 bases, and the junction held 6 bases outside the gene matches. This CDR3 has 12 residues. In germline, CDR1 is SQVTM, CDR2 ANQGSEA. Written as DNA, the CDR3 is TGCAGCGCCCGATACAGGGGCTACGAGCAGTACTTC. Translated: CSARYRGYEQYF.

In its sample, this clonotype was seen many times. The chain couples TRBV7-6 to TRBJ2-7; 9 bases map to TRBD1. This CDR3 comprises 16 residues. V lost 2 bases and J lost 1; bases outside the gene matches: 6. Per germline, CDR1 SGHVS and CDR2 FNYEAQ. The CDR3 nucleotides read TGTGCCAGCAGCTTATTAATCGGGACAGGGTCCTACGAGCAGTACTTC. It yields the protein CASSLLIGTGSYEQYF.

This clonotype was picked up many times. The chain carries TRBV20-1 and TRBJ2-7; 7 nucleotides match TRBD1. The J segment lost 5 bases and the V segment lost 4 bases, leaving 11 bases of the junction unmatched. Per germline, CDR1 DFQATT and CDR2 SNEGSKA (reference sequence). The CDR3 runs to 14 residues. The CDR3: CSAKTGWGLDEQYF. The CDR3 nucleotides are TGCAGTGCTAAGACAGGGTGGGGCTTGGACGAGCAGTACTTC.

This clonotype was seen ten or more times. J is TRBJ2-7 and V is TRBV25-1, with a tentative D call TRBD1 (6 bases). The germline V and J ends were trimmed by 4 bases and 0 bases, with 13 bases remaining between them. Germline lookup yields CDR1 MGHDK and CDR2 SYGVNS. This CDR3 comprises 15 residues. CDR3 in amino acids: CASSVGTPSSYEQYF. The CDR3 nucleotides are TGTGCCAGCAGTGTAGGGACACCGAGCTCCTACGAGCAGTACTTC.

This clonotype was seen repeatedly, ten times or more. The CDR3 sequence: CASRYATGYGYTF. The DNA of the CDR3 is TGTGCCAGCAGATACGCGACCGGCTATGGCTACACCTTC. This chain connects TRBV12-3 or TRBV12-4 to TRBJ1-2; D not resolved. The CDR3 sequence is 13 residues long. V lost 6 bases to trimming and J lost 4 bases, with 12 bases between them.

This clonotype was detected ten times or more. CDR3 in amino acids: CASSFKGLPFHYEQYF. The CDR3 bases are TGTGCCAGCAGTTTCAAGGGATTACCTTTTCACTACGAGCAGTACTTC. The chain links TRBV12-3 or TRBV12-4 to TRBJ2-7, with unresolved D. The CDR3 totals 16 residues. V lost 3 bases and J 3 bases, leaving 18 bases between the germline ends.

The rearrangement joins TRBV7-2 to TRBJ1-1, with unresolved D. This CDR3 spans 15 amino acids. Germline assignment: CDR1 SGHTA and CDR2 FQGNSA. V shed 5 bases and J shed 4 bases, with 17 bases lying between them. CDR3 residues: CASSRSRSLVTEAFF. The CDR3 region has the DNA TGTGCCAGCAGCCGCAGTCGAAGTTTGGTCACTGAAGCTTTCTTT.

Concerning this clonotype: A read error may explain this, as a much larger clone is one base away. V gene TRBV3-1 combines with J gene TRBJ1-2, with 7 bases lining up with TRBD1. The CDR3 is made up of 15 amino acids. CDR1 is LGHDT and CDR2 is YNNKEL in the germline V gene (reference sequence). The CDR3, as DNA: TGTGCCAGCAACCAAGGCGGACAGGCTTTCTATGGCTACACCTTC. Amino acid sequence: CASNQGGQAFYGYTF.

At least ten counts were recorded for this clonotype. The chain employs TRBV5-1 and TRBJ2-3; D gene uncertain. The germline V and J ends were trimmed by 4 bases and 4 bases, with 13 bases remaining between them. CDR3 length: 14 amino acids. Germline CDR1 and CDR2: SGHRS and YFSETQ. CDR3 amino acids: CASSPLGRADTQYF. The CDR3, as DNA: TGCGCCAGCAGCCCGCTCGGAAGGGCAGATACGCAGTATTTT.

This clonotype appeared a few times. The chain couples TRBV28 to TRBJ1-3, with D possibly being TRBD1 (5 bases). The V end was cut by 5 bases, the J end by 4 bases, with 12 bases between. This CDR3 contains 14 residues. Germline assignment: CDR1 MDHEN and CDR2 SYDVKM. In nucleotides, the CDR3 is TGTGCCAGCAGTCTCGAGGGGTCGGGAAACACCATATATTTT. Encoded protein: CASSLEGSGNTIYF.

This clonotype was seen only a few times. The V and J genes are TRBV12-3 or TRBV12-4 and TRBJ1-2; 8 nucleotides agree with TRBD1. The CDR3 contains 13 residues. Unmatched junction bases numbered 7, after V lost 7 bases and J lost 6 bases. The CDR3: CASKRDRGDGYTF. The CDR3, as DNA: TGTGCCAGCAAACGTGACAGGGGCGATGGCTACACCTTC.

The chain links TRBV7-9 to TRBJ2-5, with no clear D. Germline values: CDR1 SEHNR, CDR2 FQNEAQ (reference sequence). The V end lost 2 bases, the J end lost 5 bases, and 9 bases lay between the germline ends. The CDR3 is 13 amino acids. The CDR3 here is CASSLRSSETQYF. The CDR3 coding sequence is TGTGCCAGCAGCTTACGATCGTCGGAGACCCAGTACTTC.

This clonotype was counted ten times or more. The rearrangement joins TRBV10-3 to TRBJ2-2; D gene uncertain. CDR1 ENHRY and CDR2 SYGVKD come from the germline V gene. The CDR3 contains 12 residues. The ends were cut back, 5 bases at V and 5 bases at J, with 6 bases in the middle. The DNA for the CDR3 is TGTGCCATCAGTTCGGGTACCGGGGAGCTGTTTTTT. This codes for CAISSGTGELFF.

This clonotype came up a few times. The V and J genes are TRBV5-6 and TRBJ1-3; a weak D match, TRBD1 (5 bases). The CDR3 runs 15 residues. CDR1 is SGHDT, CDR2 YYEEEE, per germline. The V end lost 4 bases, the J end lost 4 bases, and 15 bases lay between the germline ends. The CDR3 nucleotides read TGTGCCAGCAGCCCGACAGCTAGGGTCGGAAACACCATATATTTT. Its protein product is CASSPTARVGNTIYF.